This TCR beta chain stems from a study of early stage breast cancer tumors. The wider study: Of around 15 invasive breast tumors, about a dozen were hormone receptor-positive, HER2-negative. Among around 12 ER+/PR+/HER2- tumors, eight were ductal, four lobular.

Study-wide points: Blood repertoires resembled normal breast more than tumor. Commonly generated sequences made up most enriched TCRB sequences shared between patients.

To note about this clone: Its specificity is unknown.

The method was immunoSEQ multiplex PCR; TCRdb's version includes in-frame clones alone and lacks a portion of them. Among 20,000 to 25,000 clones, roughly 67% were seen once, and the ten largest hold over 9.5%. The TCR comes from a person aged 55-75 years with breast cancer. The sequencing input was breast tumor tissue.

The CDR3 sequence: CASSPGHYEQYF. The CDR3 nucleotides are TGTGCCAGCAGCCCGGGACATTACGAGCAGTACTTC. The V gene is TRBV11-3, the J gene TRBJ2-7; D may be TRBD1 (6 bases). CDR1 SGHNT and CDR2 YENEEA come from the germline V gene. The CDR3 covers 12 residues. V lost 5 bases and J 4 bases, leaving 9 bases between the germline ends.